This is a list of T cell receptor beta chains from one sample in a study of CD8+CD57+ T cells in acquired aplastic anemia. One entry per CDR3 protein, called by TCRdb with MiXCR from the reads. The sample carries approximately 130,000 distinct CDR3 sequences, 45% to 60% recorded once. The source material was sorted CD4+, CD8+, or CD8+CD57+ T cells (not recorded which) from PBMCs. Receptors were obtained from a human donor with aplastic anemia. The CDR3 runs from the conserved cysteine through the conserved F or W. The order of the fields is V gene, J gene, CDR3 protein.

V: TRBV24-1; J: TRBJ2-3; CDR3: CATSDGDRGNTDTQYF
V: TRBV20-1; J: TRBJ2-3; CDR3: CSASGQGVTSGRFTDTQYF
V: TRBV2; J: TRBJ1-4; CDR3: CASRGQTNEKLFF
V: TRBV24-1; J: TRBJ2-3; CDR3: CATSDSGLAGMDTQYF
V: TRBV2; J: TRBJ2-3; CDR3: CASSLKTEHF
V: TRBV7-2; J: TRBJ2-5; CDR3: CASSLFRGAGQETQYF
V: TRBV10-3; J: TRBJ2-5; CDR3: CASSYAPGGGETQYF
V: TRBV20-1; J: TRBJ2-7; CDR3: CSASVVGTGYEQYF
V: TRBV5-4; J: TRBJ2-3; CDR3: CASSTGQGSTDTQYF
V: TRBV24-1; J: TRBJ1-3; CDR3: CATSYGNAIYF
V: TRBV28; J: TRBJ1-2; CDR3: CASSSAGGANYGYTF
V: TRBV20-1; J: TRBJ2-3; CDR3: CSAGGDGTDTQYF
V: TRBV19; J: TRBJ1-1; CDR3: CASNVGGLNTEAFF
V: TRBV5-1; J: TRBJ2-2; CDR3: CASSWGGLDTGELFF
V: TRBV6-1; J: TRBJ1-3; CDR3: CASSYADSSGNTIYF
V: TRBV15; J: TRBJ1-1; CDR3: CATSRDKTAFF
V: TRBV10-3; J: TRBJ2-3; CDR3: CAISAGLAGGRDTQYF
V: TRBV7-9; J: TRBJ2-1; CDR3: CASSLAWRDEQFF
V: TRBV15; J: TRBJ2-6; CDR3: CATSRDPSGANVLTF
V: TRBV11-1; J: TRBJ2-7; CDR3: CASSPLLLRSALEQYF
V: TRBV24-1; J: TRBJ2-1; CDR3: CATSATNRDGIYNEQFF
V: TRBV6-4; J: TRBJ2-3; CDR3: CASSDLAGSTDTQYF
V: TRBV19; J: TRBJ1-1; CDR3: CASRSEGTEAFF
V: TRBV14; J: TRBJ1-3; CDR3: CASSIPGSSGNTIYF
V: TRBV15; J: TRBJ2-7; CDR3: CATSREGLSSYEQYF
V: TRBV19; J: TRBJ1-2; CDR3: CASSNLYGYTF
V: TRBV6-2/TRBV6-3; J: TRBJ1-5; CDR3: CASSPSWQPQHF
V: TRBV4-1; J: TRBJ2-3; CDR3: CASSQDRIAPDTQYF
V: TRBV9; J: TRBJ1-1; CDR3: CASSVGGDTEAFF
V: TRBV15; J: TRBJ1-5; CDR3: CATSRATNPGTGGYQPQHF
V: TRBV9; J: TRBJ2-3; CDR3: CASSVPSTDTQYF
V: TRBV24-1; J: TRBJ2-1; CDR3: CATSDPGTGYDEQFF
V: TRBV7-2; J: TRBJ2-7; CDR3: CASSSIYEQYF
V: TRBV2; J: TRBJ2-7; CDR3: CASSPGTGAYEQYF
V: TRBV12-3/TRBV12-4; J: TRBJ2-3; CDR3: CASSRLVAGTDTQYF
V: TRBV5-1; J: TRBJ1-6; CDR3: CASSLAGRVSSPLHF